The 18 T cell receptor beta chains listed next were all sequenced from one sample in a study of regulatory T cells. No cognate antigen is known for these TCRs. Study conclusions and caveats: Hydrophobic residues at CDR3 positions 6 and 7 were enriched in conventional CD4+ T cells of CD3G-deficient patients.

The primer mix had 52 TRBV and 13 TRBJ primers. Profiling relied on immunoSEQ multiplex PCR, and the TCRdb table lists in-frame clones only, not all of them. The sample has 20,000 to 25,000 clones; about 88% are singletons. The source material was conventional CD4+ T cells sorted from blood. The receptor source for this set is a child aged 5-17 years with CD3G deficiency.

The chain has TRBV6-1 and TRBJ2-7; 7 positions match TRBD2. The CDR3 sequence is 14 residues long. Germline lookup yields CDR1 MNHNS and CDR2 SASEGT. The J segment lost 2 bases and the V segment lost 0 bases, leaving 1 base of the junction unmatched. CDR3 coding DNA: TGTGCCAGCAGTGAAGCGGGACTAACCTACGAGCAGTACTTC. Translating gives CASSEAGLTYEQYF.

The V call is TRBV28, the J call TRBJ2-7, with 7 bases identical to TRBD2. The end of the DNA aligns better with TRBJ2-5, so the J call may be wrong. CDR1 and CDR2 from the germline V gene are MDHEN and SYDVKM. This CDR3 is built from 15 residues. The CDR3 coding sequence is TGTGCCAGCAGTTTCTTGGGCGGGGGACAAGAGACCCAGTACTTC. Its protein is CASSFLGGGQETQYF.

The rearrangement joins TRBV7-9 to TRBJ2-1; possible D gene TRBD1, 6 bases. Germline V gives CDR1 SEHNR, CDR2 FQNEAQ (reference sequence). Trimming pared 5 bases from V and 8 bases from J, leaving 13 bases between. This CDR3 is built from 13 residues. The DNA of the CDR3 is TGTGCCAGCAGCCGTCTTTCAGGGGATGAGCAGTTCTTC. Translating gives CASSRLSGDEQFF.

The chain couples TRBV7-9 to TRBJ2-3; 14 nucleotides line up with TRBD2. The CDR3 covers 17 residues. Trimming took 1 base from V and 2 from J; bases not matched to a gene: 2. Germline assignment: CDR1 SEHNR and CDR2 FQNEAQ (reference sequence). The CDR3, as DNA: TGTGCCAGCAGCTTAGGGACTAGCGGGAGGACCACAGATACGCAGTATTTT. Translated: CASSLGTSGRTTDTQYF.

The chain uses TRBV7-8 and TRBJ2-7, with TRBD2 identical over 8 bases. CDR3 length: 19 residues. CDR1 and CDR2 from the germline V gene are SGHVS and FQNEAQ. The junction had 21 bases not matched to a gene; V was cut back by 2 bases and J by 6 bases. Here the CDR3 DNA reads TGTGCCAGCAGCTTAAGGTCCCAGGGGAGAGCGGGAGTAAGGAGCGAGCAGTACTTC. Encoded protein: CASSLRSQGRAGVRSEQYF.

V usage is TRBV5-3 and J usage is TRBJ1-2; D is possibly TRBD1 (5 bases). TRBV5-3 belongs to the ORF category, with a function that is uncertain. The V end lost 4 bases, the J end lost 3 bases, and 7 bases lay between the germline ends. The CDR3 spans 12 residues. DNA of the CDR3: TGTGCCAGAAGCAGGACATACTATGGCTACACCTTC. Translating gives CARSRTYYGYTF.

This chain links TRBV28 with TRBJ1-2, with TRBD1 matching over 12 bases. The junction had 9 bases not matched to a gene; V was cut back by 8 bases and J by 8 bases. This CDR3 region has 14 residues. Germline-derived CDR1 and CDR2 are MDHEN and SYDVKM. The CDR3 is CASWGQGARGGYTF. The CDR3 DNA is TGTGCCAGCTGGGGACAGGGGGCGAGAGGCGGCTACACCTTC.

This chain links TRBV7-9 with TRBJ2-2; D is uncertain. Germline assignment: CDR1 SEHNR and CDR2 FQNEAQ (reference sequence). The CDR3 has 14 residues. The V and J ends lost 5 bases and 2 bases respectively, with 9 bases between them. The CDR3 spells CASSSNRNTGELFF. CDR3 sequence (DNA): TGTGCCAGCAGCAGTAATAGAAACACCGGGGAGCTGTTTTTT. The full variable domain, rest sourced from reference TRBV7-9 and TRBJ2-2, is DTGVSQNPRHKITKRGQNVTFRCDPISEHNRLYWYRQTLGQGPEFLTYFQNEAQLEKSRLLSDRFSAERPKGSFSTLEIQRTEQGDSAMYLCASSSNRNTGELFFGEGSRLTVL.

This clone was observed a handful of times. This chain joins TRBV11-3 and TRBJ2-2; TRBD1 matches 7 bases. The CDR3 length is 16 residues. The trim removed 4 bases at V and 4 bases at J, leaving 9 bases unmatched. Germline loops: CDR1 SGHNT, CDR2 YENEEA. DNA of the CDR3: TGTGCCAGCAGCTCTTCTCCGGGACAGACCACCGGGGAGCTGTTTTTT. Residues: CASSSSPGQTTGELFF.

The genes are TRBV9 and TRBJ2-7, with 7 bases that match TRBD1. J lost 7 bases, V lost 0 bases, and 13 bases had no gene match. The CDR3 runs to 16 residues. Germline V gene data show CDR1 as SGDLS and CDR2 as YYNGEE. CDR3 residues: CASSVGPGRGGDEQYF. Here the CDR3 DNA reads TGTGCCAGCAGCGTAGGCCCAGGACGAGGGGGCGATGAGCAGTACTTC.

This chain uses TRBV7-8 with TRBJ2-1, with TRBD2 matching 13 bases. Unmatched junction bases numbered 14, after V lost 6 bases and J lost 6 bases. Germline V gives CDR1 SGHVS, CDR2 FQNEAQ. CDR3 length: 18 amino acids. CDR3 sequence reads: CASSTSRRTSGRGNEQFF. DNA of the CDR3: TGTGCCAGCAGTACGAGTCGACGAACTAGCGGGAGGGGCAATGAGCAGTTCTTC.

The chain uses TRBV5-1 and TRBJ2-3, with TRBD2 as a possible D gene (6 bases). The CDR3 extends over 15 amino acids. Trimming removed 0 bases at V and 7 bases at J, with 15 bases between. Germline V gene lookup returns CDR1 SGHRS and CDR2 YFSETQ. This CDR3 is CASSLASGAGYTQYF. The DNA of the CDR3 is TGCGCCAGCAGCTTGGCCTCGGGAGCTGGTTATACGCAGTATTTT.

The chain recombines TRBV5-1 with TRBJ2-7; D may correspond to TRBD1 or TRBD2 (5 bases each). Looked up from germline, CDR1 is SGHRS and CDR2 is YFSETQ. With 4 bases removed from V and 6 bases from J, the gap between germline ends came to 17 bases. The CDR3 covers 14 residues. The CDR3 protein is CASSLWGYSSEQYF. The CDR3 nucleotides are TGCGCCAGCAGCCTGTGGGGGTATTCTAGCGAGCAGTACTTC.

The chain uses TRBV18 and TRBJ2-2; no clear D gene. Germline lookup yields CDR1 KGHSH and CDR2 LQKENI. This CDR3 comprises 14 residues. Trimming cost V 2 bases and J 4 bases, with 8 bases left between them. CDR3 sequence (DNA): TGTGCCAGCTCACCAAACTTGAGCACCGGGGAGCTGTTTTTT. As protein: CASSPNLSTGELFF.

The J gene is TRBJ1-4, the V gene TRBV19, with TRBD1 matching 7 bases. Germline lookup yields CDR1 LNHDA and CDR2 SQIVND (reference sequence). V trimming: 4 bases; J trimming: 5 bases; junction bases outside the gene matches: 7. There are 15 residues in the CDR3. The CDR3 nucleotides are TGTGCCAGTAGTAGACGGGACAGTGGGAATGAAAAACTGTTTTTT. Translating gives CASSRRDSGNEKLFF.

This chain connects TRBV6-6 to TRBJ2-5; 7 nucleotides match TRBD2. The last part of the DNA fits TRBJ2-7 better; the J call may be wrong. Germline V gives CDR1 MNHNY, CDR2 SVGAGI (reference sequence). This CDR3 contains 13 residues. CDR3 amino acids: CASSYSGNNEQYF. Written as DNA, the CDR3 is TGTGCCAGCAGTTACAGCGGGAACAACGAGCAGTACTTC.

The chain combines TRBV6-1 with TRBJ1-5; D is unresolved. V was shortened by 3 bases and J by 6 bases, with 9 bases between the two germline ends. This CDR3 comprises 13 residues. Per the germline V gene, CDR1 is MNHNS and CDR2 is SASEGT. The CDR3 loop reads CASSDERGQPQHF. In nucleotides, the CDR3 is TGTGCCAGCAGTGACGAACGAGGTCAGCCCCAGCATTTT.

The chain uses TRBV28 and TRBJ1-1; 8 positions match TRBD1. V was pared by 3 bases and J by 8 bases, with 5 bases of the junction left unmatched. This CDR3 region has 13 residues. Germline V gene lookup returns CDR1 MDHEN and CDR2 SYDVKM. This CDR3 reads CASSFPGQGEAFF. In nucleotides, the CDR3 is TGTGCCAGCAGTTTCCCCGGACAGGGAGAAGCTTTCTTT.